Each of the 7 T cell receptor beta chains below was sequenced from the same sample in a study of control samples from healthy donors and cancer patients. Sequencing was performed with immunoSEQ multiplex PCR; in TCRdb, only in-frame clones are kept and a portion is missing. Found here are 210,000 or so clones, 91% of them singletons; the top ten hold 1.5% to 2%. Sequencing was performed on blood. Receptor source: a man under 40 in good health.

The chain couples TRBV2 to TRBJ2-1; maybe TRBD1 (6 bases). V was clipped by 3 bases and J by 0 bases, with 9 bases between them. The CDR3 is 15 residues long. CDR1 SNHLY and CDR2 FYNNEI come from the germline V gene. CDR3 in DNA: TGTGCCAGCAGTGACAGGGGCCTCTCCTACAATGAGCAGTTCTTC. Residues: CASSDRGLSYNEQFF.

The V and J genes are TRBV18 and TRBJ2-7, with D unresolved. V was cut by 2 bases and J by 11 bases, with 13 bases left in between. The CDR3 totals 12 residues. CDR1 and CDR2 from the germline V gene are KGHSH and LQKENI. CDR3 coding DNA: TGTGCCAGCTCACCAAGAGGAGACTTAAAGTACTTC. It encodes CASSPRGDLKYF. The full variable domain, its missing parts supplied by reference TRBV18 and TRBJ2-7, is NAGVMQNPRHLVRRRGQEARLRCSPMKGHSHVYWYRQLPEEGLKFMVYLQKENIIDESGMPKERFSAEFPKEGPSILRIQQVVRGDSAAYFCASSPRGDLKYFGPGTRLTVT.

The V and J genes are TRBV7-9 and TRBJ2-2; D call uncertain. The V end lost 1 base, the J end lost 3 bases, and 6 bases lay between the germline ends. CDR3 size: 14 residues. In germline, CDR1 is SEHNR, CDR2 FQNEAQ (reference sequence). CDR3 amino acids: CASSLGWYTGELFF. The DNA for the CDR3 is TGTGCCAGCAGCTTAGGGTGGTACACCGGGGAGCTGTTTTTT.

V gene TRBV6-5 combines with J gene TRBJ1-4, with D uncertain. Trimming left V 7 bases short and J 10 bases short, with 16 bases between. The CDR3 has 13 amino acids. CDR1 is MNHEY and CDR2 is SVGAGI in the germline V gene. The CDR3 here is CASKSPNSGKLFF. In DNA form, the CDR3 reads TGTGCCAGCAAGTCCCCGAACAGCGGAAAACTGTTTTTT.

CDR3 region: CASSLGPSSGNTIYF. The CDR3 coding sequence is TGTGCCAGCAGCTTAGGGCCCAGCTCTGGAAACACCATATATTTT. The chain carries TRBV7-2 and TRBJ1-3; D unclear. V lost 1 base and J 0 bases, leaving 7 bases between the germline ends. Germline lookup yields CDR1 SGHTA and CDR2 FQGNSA. The CDR3 is made up of 15 amino acids.

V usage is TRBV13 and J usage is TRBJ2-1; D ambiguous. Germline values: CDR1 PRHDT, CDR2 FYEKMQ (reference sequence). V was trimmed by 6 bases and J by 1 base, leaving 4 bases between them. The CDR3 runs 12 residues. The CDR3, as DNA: TGTGCCAGCAGGGCTTCCTACAATGAGCAGTTCTTC. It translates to CASRASYNEQFF.

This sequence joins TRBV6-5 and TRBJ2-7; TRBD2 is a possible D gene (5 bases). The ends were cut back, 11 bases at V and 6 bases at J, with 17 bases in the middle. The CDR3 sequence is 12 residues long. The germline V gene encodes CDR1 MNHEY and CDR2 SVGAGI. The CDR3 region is CAVRPGIREQYF. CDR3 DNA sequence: TGTGCCGTCCGGCCGGGAATTCGCGAGCAGTACTTC.